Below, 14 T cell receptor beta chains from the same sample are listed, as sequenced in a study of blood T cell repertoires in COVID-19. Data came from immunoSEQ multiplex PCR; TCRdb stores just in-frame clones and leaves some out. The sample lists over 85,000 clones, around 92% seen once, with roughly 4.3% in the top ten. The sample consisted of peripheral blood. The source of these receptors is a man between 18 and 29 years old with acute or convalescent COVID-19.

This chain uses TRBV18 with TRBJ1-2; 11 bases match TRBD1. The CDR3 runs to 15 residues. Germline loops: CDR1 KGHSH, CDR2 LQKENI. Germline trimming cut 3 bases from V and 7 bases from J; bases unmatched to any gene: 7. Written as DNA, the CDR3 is TGTGCCAGCTCACCCTCTGGACAGGGGGCGCTTGGCTACACCTTC. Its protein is CASSPSGQGALGYTF.

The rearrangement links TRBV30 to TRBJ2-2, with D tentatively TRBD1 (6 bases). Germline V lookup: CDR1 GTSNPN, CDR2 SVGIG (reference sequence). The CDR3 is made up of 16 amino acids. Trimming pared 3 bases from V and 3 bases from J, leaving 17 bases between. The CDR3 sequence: CAWSSAYNRDTGELFF. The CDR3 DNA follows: TGTGCCTGGAGCTCCGCTTATAACAGGGACACCGGGGAGCTGTTTTTT.

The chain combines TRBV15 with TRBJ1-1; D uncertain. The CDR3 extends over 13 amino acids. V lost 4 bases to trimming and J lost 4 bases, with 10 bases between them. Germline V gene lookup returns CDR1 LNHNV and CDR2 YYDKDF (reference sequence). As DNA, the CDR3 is TGTGCCACCAGCATGAAGGCGGGCACTGAAGCTTTCTTT. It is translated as CATSMKAGTEAFF.

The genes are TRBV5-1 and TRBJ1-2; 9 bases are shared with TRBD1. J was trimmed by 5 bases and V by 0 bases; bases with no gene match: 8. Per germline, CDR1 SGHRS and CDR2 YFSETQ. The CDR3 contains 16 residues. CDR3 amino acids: CASSLAGGQGTYGYTF. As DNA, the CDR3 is TGCGCCAGCAGCTTGGCCGGGGGACAGGGAACGTATGGCTACACCTTC.

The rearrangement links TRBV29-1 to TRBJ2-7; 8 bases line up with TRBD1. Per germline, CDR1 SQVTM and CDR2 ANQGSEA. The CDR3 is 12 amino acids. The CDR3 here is CRNTGGSDEQYF. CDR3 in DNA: TGCAGGAATACAGGGGGATCGGACGAGCAGTACTTC.

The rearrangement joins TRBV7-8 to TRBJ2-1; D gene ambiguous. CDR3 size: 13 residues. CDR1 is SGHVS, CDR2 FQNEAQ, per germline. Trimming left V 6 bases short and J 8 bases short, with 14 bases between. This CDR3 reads CASRLLLGDEQFF. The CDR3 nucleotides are TGTGCCAGCAGGCTACTCCTGGGCGATGAGCAGTTCTTC.

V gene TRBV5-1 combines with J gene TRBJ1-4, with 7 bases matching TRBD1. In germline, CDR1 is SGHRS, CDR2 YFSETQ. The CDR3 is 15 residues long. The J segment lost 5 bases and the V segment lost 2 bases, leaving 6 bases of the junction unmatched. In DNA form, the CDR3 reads TGCGCCAGCAGCTTAAGGGGGCAGGTGAATGAAAAACTGTTTTTT. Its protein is CASSLRGQVNEKLFF.

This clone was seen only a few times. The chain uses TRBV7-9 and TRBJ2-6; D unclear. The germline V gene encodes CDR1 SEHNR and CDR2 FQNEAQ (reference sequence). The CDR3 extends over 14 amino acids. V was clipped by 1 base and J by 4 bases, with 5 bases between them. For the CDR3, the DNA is TGTGCCAGCAGCTTAGTTGGCGGGGCCAACGTCCTGACTTTC. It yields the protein CASSLVGGANVLTF. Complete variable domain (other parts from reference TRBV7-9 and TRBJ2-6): DTGVSQNPRHKITKRGQNVTFRCDPISEHNRLYWYRQTLGQGPEFLTYFQNEAQLEKSRLLSDRFSAERPKGSFSTLEIQRTEQGDSAMYLCASSLVGGANVLTFGAGSRLTVL.

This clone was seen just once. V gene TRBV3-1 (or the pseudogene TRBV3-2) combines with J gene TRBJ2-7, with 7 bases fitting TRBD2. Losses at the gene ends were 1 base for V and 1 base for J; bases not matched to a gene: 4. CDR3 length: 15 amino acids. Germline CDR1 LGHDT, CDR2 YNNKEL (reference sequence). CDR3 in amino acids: CASSQAPGGSYEQYF. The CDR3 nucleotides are TGTGCCAGCAGCCAAGCTCCGGGGGGTTCCTACGAGCAGTACTTC.

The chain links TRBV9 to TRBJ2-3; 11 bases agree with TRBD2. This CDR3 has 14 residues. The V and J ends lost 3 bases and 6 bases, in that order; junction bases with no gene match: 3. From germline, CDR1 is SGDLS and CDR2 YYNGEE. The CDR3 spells CASSGGLAEDTQYF. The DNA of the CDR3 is TGTGCCAGCAGCGGGGGACTAGCGGAGGATACGCAGTATTTT. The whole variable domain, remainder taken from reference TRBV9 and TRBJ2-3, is DSGVTQTPKHLITATGQRVTLRCSPRSGDLSVYWYQQSLDQGLQFLIQYYNGEERAKGNILERFSAQQFPDLHSELNLSSLELGDSALYFCASSGGLAEDTQYFGPGTRLTVL.

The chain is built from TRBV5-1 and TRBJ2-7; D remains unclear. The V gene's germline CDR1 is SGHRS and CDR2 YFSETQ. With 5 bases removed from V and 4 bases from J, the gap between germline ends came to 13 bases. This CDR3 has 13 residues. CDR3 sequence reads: CASSTQVEYEQYF. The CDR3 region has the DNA TGCGCCAGCAGTACGCAGGTTGAGTACGAGCAGTACTTC.

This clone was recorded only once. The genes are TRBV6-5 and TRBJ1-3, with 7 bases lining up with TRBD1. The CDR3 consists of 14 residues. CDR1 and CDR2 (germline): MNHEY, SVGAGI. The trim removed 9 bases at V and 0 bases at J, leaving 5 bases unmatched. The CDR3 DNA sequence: TGTGCCAGTTTGACAGGGCACTCTGGAAACACCATATATTTT. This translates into CASLTGHSGNTIYF.

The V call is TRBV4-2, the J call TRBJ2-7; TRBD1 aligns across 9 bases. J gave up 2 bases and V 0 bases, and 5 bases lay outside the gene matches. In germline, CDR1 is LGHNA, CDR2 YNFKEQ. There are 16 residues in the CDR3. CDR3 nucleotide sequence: TGTGCCAGCAGCCAAGAGCAGGGACAGGGAACCTACGAGCAGTACTTC. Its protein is CASSQEQGQGTYEQYF.

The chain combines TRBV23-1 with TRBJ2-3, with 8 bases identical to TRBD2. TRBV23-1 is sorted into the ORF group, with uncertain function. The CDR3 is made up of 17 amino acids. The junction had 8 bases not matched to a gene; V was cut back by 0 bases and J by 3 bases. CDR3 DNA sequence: TGCGCCAGCAGTCAATCTTTGCGGGGGGCGGGGACAGATACGCAGTATTTT. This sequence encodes CASSQSLRGAGTDTQYF.